This T cell receptor (beta chain) was sequenced in a study of blood T cell repertoires in COVID-19. CDR1 is SGHRS and CDR2 is YFSETQ in the germline V gene. This CDR3 is built from 16 residues. Between the trimmed V and J ends, which lost 1 base and 1 base, there was a span of 11 bases. The method was immunoSEQ multiplex PCR; TCRdb's version includes in-frame clones alone and lacks a portion of them. The table has about 210,000 clones, 80% to 90% seen once; the top ten hold roughly 7.6%. The sequence came from a woman in her forties or fifties with acute or convalescent COVID-19. The chain joins TRBV5-1 to TRBJ2-2; tentative D call: TRBD1 (6 bases). Sequencing was done on a sample of peripheral blood. In DNA form, the CDR3 reads TGCGCCAGCAGCTTGAAGGCAGGGGAGAACACCGGGGAGCTGTTTTTT. Translated: CASSLKAGENTGELFF.